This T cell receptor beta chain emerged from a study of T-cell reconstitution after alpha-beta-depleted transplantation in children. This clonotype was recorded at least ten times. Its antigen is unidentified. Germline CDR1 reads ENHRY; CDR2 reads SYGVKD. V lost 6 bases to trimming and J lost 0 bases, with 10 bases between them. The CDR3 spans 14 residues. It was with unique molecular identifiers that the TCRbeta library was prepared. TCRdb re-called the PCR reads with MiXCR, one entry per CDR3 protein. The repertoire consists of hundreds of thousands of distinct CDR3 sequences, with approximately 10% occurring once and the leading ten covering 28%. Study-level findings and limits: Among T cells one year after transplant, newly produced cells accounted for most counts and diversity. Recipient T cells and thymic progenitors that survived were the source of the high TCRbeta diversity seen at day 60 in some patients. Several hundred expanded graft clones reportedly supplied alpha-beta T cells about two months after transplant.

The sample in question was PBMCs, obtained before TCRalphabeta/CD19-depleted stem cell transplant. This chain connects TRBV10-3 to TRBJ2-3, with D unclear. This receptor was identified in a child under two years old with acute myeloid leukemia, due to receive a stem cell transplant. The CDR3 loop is CAIRSLSSTDTQYF. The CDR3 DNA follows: TGTGCCATCAGGTCCCTCTCTAGCACAGATACGCAGTATTTT.